The 8 T cell receptor beta chains reported below all come from one sample, sequenced in a study of T cell responses to AZD1222 COVID-19 vaccine. Here immunoSEQ multiplex PCR was the method, and the copy in TCRdb shows in-frame clones only, minus some. The sample includes about 130,000 clones, 91% seen only once; the top ten take more than 2.5%. This sample comprised peripheral blood, obtained on day 0 of AZD1222 vaccination. Source of these receptors: an adult in good health.

Written as DNA, the CDR3 is TGTGCCAGTACCCCCGGGGACGGGTATCAGCCCCAGCATTTT. This gives the protein CASTPGDGYQPQHF. The chain recombines TRBV19 with TRBJ1-5, with D possibly matching TRBD1 (5 bases). The germline V and J ends were trimmed by 7 bases and 5 bases, with 15 bases remaining between them. The length of the CDR3 is 14 residues. Germline CDR1 LNHDA, CDR2 SQIVND (reference sequence).

This chain connects TRBV5-6 to TRBJ2-7, with 8 bases identical to TRBD1. Losses at the gene ends were 0 bases for V and 6 bases for J; bases not matched to a gene: 5. Germline V gene data show CDR1 as SGHDT and CDR2 as YYEEEE. This CDR3 comprises 14 residues. CDR3 coding DNA: TGTGCCAGCAGCTTGGGGACAGGGCTCGGCGAGCAGTACTTC. Translating it yields CASSLGTGLGEQYF.

This clone was observed once. This rearrangement joins TRBV18 to TRBJ1-5; 7 positions agree with TRBD1. The V gene end was trimmed by 4 bases and the J gene end by 0 bases; junction bases not matched to a gene: 12. Germline assignment: CDR1 KGHSH and CDR2 LQKENI. The CDR3 is made up of 18 amino acids. CDR3 protein: CASSLLPGTDYSNQPQHF. DNA for the CDR3: TGTGCCAGCTCACTTCTCCCCGGGACAGATTATAGCAATCAGCCCCAGCATTTT.

The chain combines TRBV2 with TRBJ1-6; 7 bases are a match to TRBD1. There are 13 residues in the CDR3. Losses at the gene ends were 8 bases for V and 7 bases for J; bases not matched to a gene: 5. Germline V gene data show CDR1 as SNHLY and CDR2 as FYNNEI. The CDR3: CASGDRANSPLHF. The CDR3 DNA is TGTGCCAGCGGAGACAGGGCGAATTCACCCCTCCACTTT.

V usage is TRBV5-1 and J usage is TRBJ1-1; 9 nucleotides line up with TRBD1. Germline CDR1 and CDR2: SGHRS and YFSETQ. The CDR3 totals 14 residues. Unmatched junction bases numbered 5, after V lost 4 bases and J lost 4 bases. The CDR3 sequence: CASSVGQGGTEAFF. As DNA, the CDR3 is TGCGCCAGCAGCGTGGGACAGGGTGGCACTGAAGCTTTCTTT.

The chain is built from TRBV5-4 and TRBJ2-7; 12 nucleotides agree with TRBD2. This CDR3 contains 15 residues. Trimming removed 4 bases from V and 2 bases from J; junction bases left unmatched: 4. The germline V gene encodes CDR1 SGHNT and CDR2 YYREEE (reference sequence). Here the CDR3 reads CASSEGLAGTYEQYF. The CDR3 bases are TGTGCCAGCAGCGAGGGACTAGCGGGTACCTACGAGCAGTACTTC.

This CDR3 is CASSHRGQPQHF. The CDR3, as DNA: TGTGCCAGCAGCCACAGGGGGCAGCCCCAGCATTTT. The chain joins TRBV6-2 or TRBV6-3 to TRBJ1-5; 8 bases are a match to TRBD1. Trimming removed 6 bases from V and 7 bases from J; junction bases left unmatched: 2. The CDR3 spans 12 residues. Per germline, CDR1 MNHEY and CDR2 SVGEGT.

This chain uses TRBV10-2 with TRBJ1-6, with D uncertain. Trimming pared 6 bases from V and 7 bases from J, leaving 10 bases between. Germline V CDR1 and CDR2: WSHSY, SAAADI. The CDR3 is 13 amino acids. The CDR3 DNA reads TGCGCCAGCAGGGGAGTCGGAAATTCACCCCTCCACTTT. This gives the protein CASRGVGNSPLHF.